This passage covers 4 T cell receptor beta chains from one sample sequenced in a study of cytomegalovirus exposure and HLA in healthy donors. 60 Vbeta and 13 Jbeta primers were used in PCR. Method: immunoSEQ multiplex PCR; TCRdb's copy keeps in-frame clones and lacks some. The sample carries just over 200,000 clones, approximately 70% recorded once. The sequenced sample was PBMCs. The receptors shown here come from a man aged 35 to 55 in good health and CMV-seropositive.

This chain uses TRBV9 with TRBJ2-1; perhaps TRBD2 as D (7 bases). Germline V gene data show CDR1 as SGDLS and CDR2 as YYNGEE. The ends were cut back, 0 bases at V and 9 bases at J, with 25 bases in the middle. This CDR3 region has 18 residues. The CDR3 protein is CASSVAPSMEGGPGEQFF. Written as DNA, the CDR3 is TGTGCCAGCAGCGTAGCGCCTTCGATGGAGGGGGGGCCAGGTGAGCAGTTCTTC.

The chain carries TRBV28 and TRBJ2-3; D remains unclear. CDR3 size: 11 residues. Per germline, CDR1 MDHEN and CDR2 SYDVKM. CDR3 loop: CVCSASDTQYF. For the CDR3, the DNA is TGTGTGTGTTCAGCGTCAGATACGCAGTATTTT.

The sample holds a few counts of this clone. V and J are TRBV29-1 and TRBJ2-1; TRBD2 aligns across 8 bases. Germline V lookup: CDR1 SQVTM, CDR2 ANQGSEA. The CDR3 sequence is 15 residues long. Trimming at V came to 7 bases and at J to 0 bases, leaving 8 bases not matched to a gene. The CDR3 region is CSAEGGGSSYNEQFF. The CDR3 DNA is TGCAGCGCCGAAGGCGGGGGGAGCTCCTACAATGAGCAGTTCTTC.

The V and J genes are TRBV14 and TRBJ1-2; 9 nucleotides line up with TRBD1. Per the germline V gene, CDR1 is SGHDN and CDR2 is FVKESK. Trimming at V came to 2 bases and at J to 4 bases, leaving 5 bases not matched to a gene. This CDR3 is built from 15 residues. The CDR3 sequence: CASSQPGTGSYGYTF. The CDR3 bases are TGTGCCAGCAGCCAACCCGGGACAGGGAGCTATGGCTACACCTTC.